A single sample is the source of the 16 T cell receptor beta chains below, sequenced in a study of cytomegalovirus exposure and HLA in healthy donors. The primer mix had 60 Vbeta and 13 Jbeta primers. Data came from immunoSEQ multiplex PCR; TCRdb stores just in-frame clones and leaves some out. The table includes approximately 300,000 clones, 80% detected once. The sequencing sample was made of PBMCs. The receptors come from a girl aged 2 to 10 in good health and CMV-seronegative.

The chain employs TRBV7-3 and TRBJ2-1, with D possibly being TRBD2 (6 bases). V lost 1 base and J 7 bases, leaving 8 bases between the germline ends. The germline CDR1 and CDR2 sequences are SGHTA and FQGTGA. The CDR3 totals 13 residues. The CDR3 DNA follows: TGTGCCAGCAGCTTAATGGAGGGGAATGAGCAGTTCTTC. Translating gives CASSLMEGNEQFF.

This chain connects TRBV28 to TRBJ2-7; TRBD1 agrees at 7 bases. The CDR3 extends over 15 amino acids. The trim removed 3 bases at V and 5 bases at J, leaving 10 bases unmatched. Germline values: CDR1 MDHEN, CDR2 SYDVKM. For the CDR3, the DNA is TGTGCCAGCAGTTTGACAGGGATATCTGGCGACGAGCAGTACTTC. Protein sequence: CASSLTGISGDEQYF.

V gene TRBV6-5 combines with J gene TRBJ2-1, with D maybe TRBD2 (5 bases). Germline CDR1 is MNHEY and CDR2 is SVGAGI. Deletions cut 3 bases from V and 5 bases from J, with 11 bases between. The CDR3 sequence is 14 residues long. The CDR3 sequence: CASSYGGSDNEQFF. The CDR3 DNA sequence: TGTGCCAGCAGTTATGGCGGGTCCGACAATGAGCAGTTCTTC.

The V call is TRBV11-1, the J call TRBJ2-7, with D possibly matching TRBD2 (5 bases). Trimming removed 4 bases from V and 6 bases from J, with 22 bases in between. This CDR3 has 16 residues. The V gene's germline CDR1 is SGHAT and CDR2 FQDESV (reference sequence). CDR3 coding DNA: TGTGCCAGCAGCTCGGGCCGGGTTATTGAGGGTCGCGAGCAGTACTTC. Translating it yields CASSSGRVIEGREQYF.

J is TRBJ2-7 and V is TRBV7-9; maybe TRBD2 (7 bases). Between the trimmed V and J ends, which lost 7 bases and 1 base, there was a span of 14 bases. CDR1 is SEHNR, CDR2 FQNEAQ, per germline (reference sequence). The CDR3 runs to 14 residues. CDR3 sequence: CASTLGGPSYEQYF. The CDR3 DNA follows: TGTGCCAGCACCCTCGGGGGGCCATCCTACGAGCAGTACTTC.

This clone has only a few counts. DNA for the CDR3: TGTGCCAGCAGTCTCGGGACAGGAGTTAACTATGGCTACACCTTC. Translated: CASSLGTGVNYGYTF. The J gene is TRBJ1-2, the V gene TRBV28; TRBD1 matches 8 bases. The CDR3 has 15 amino acids. The germline V gene encodes CDR1 MDHEN and CDR2 SYDVKM. J lost 1 base, V lost 5 bases, and 6 bases had no gene match.

CDR3 coding DNA: TGTGCCAGCAGCTTAAGGGCTGGCACAGATACGCAGTATTTT. Protein: CASSLRAGTDTQYF. The chain uses TRBV7-3 and TRBJ2-3; D unclear. The CDR3 length is 14 residues. The V and J ends lost 1 base and 1 base respectively, with 6 bases between them. The germline gives CDR1 SGHTA, CDR2 FQGTGA.

The gene calls are TRBV5-6 and TRBJ1-2; 9 positions match TRBD1. The J segment lost 0 bases and the V segment lost 5 bases, leaving 11 bases of the junction unmatched. The CDR3 covers 17 residues. The V gene's germline CDR1 is SGHDT and CDR2 YYEEEE. CDR3 in amino acids: CASRTWDRAHANYGYTF. The CDR3 DNA is TGTGCCAGCAGAACCTGGGACAGGGCGCACGCTAACTATGGCTACACCTTC.

V usage is TRBV7-2 and J usage is TRBJ1-4; 7 bases are a match to TRBD1. J gave up 7 bases and V 1 base, and 12 bases lay outside the gene matches. The CDR3 consists of 17 residues. The germline V gene encodes CDR1 SGHTA and CDR2 FQGNSA. CDR3 in DNA: TGTGCCAGCAGCTTAGGGGATGCCGGGACAGCGATTGAAAAACTGTTTTTT. Residues: CASSLGDAGTAIEKLFF.

This clone has a handful of counts. This chain connects TRBV4-1 to TRBJ1-1, with a possible D match to TRBD1 (6 bases). Trimming left V 1 base short and J 5 bases short, with 32 bases between. Germline CDR1 and CDR2: MGHRA and YSYEKL. The CDR3 covers 21 residues. CDR3 sequence reads: CASSQAYPRGVRTVRTTEAFF. The CDR3 bases are TGCGCCAGCAGCCAAGCATACCCGAGAGGGGTAAGGACAGTCCGAACAACTGAAGCTTTCTTT.

The genes are TRBV5-4 and TRBJ2-4, with D possibly being TRBD1 (6 bases). The CDR3 runs 13 residues. Trimming shortened V by 2 bases and J by 7 bases, and 10 bases separated the two germline ends. CDR1 is SGHNT, CDR2 YYREEE, per germline (reference sequence). CDR3 in DNA: TGTGCCAGCAGCTTACCAGGGGCGAACATTCAGTACTTC. Protein sequence: CASSLPGANIQYF.

This chain joins TRBV27 and TRBJ1-2; a weak D match, TRBD1 (5 bases). Germline V gives CDR1 MNHEY, CDR2 SMNVEV (reference sequence). The CDR3 has 14 amino acids. V was cut by 4 bases and J by 2 bases, with 11 bases left in between. CDR3 region: CASSSLGGNYGYTF. The DNA for the CDR3 is TGTGCCAGCAGTTCCCTGGGGGGGAACTATGGCTACACCTTC.

The chain employs TRBV28 and TRBJ1-2; D is possibly TRBD1 (5 bases). The CDR3 covers 13 residues. Germline assignment: CDR1 MDHEN and CDR2 SYDVKM. Trimming shortened V by 3 bases and J by 4 bases, and 9 bases separated the two germline ends. The CDR3 here is CASSFLTAYGYTF. The CDR3, as DNA: TGTGCCAGCAGTTTCTTGACAGCCTATGGCTACACCTTC.

Comments on this clone: An end of the junction differs from the germline gene, which may be a read error. The chain uses TRBV6-1 and TRBJ1-4, with 7 positions matching TRBD1. The germline V gene has CDR1 MNHNS and CDR2 SASEGT. This CDR3 region has 12 residues. The CDR3 DNA reads as TGTGCCAGCAGTGAGGAAGCCTGGGACAGCTCTTTT. As protein: CASSEEAWDSSF.

The rearrangement joins TRBV2 to TRBJ1-1; perhaps TRBD1 as D (5 bases). The CDR3 contains 14 residues. Germline CDR1 is SNHLY and CDR2 is FYNNEI. Trimming cost V 5 bases and J 1 base, with 11 bases left between them. The chain's CDR3 is CASSSTTENTEAFF. The CDR3 DNA reads TGTGCCAGCAGTTCCACGACAGAGAACACTGAAGCTTTCTTT.

This clone showed up just a few times. Germline and junction disagree at one end, which may indicate a read error. The J gene is TRBJ2-1, the V gene TRBV9; 7 bases line up with TRBD1. In germline, CDR1 is SGDLS, CDR2 YYNGEE. This CDR3 spans 14 amino acids. CDR3 sequence: CASSVGDRNLPPLF. The CDR3 DNA sequence: TGTGCCAGCAGCGTCGGGGACAGAAACCTCCCTCCGCTCTTC.